Listed here are 13 T cell receptor beta chains from one sample, sequenced in a study of TIL therapy for anti-PD-1-resistant metastatic lung cancer. The immunoSEQ assay was v3. Sequenced by immunoSEQ multiplex PCR; TCRdb stores in-frame clones only, minus some. The sample yields 35,000 to 55,000 clones, 70% to 85% seen once. The time point here: pre-treatment sample, taken before nivolumab and TIL therapy. The input for sequencing was blood, taken at baseline. The receptors were sampled from a man between 65 and 79 years old with non-small cell lung cancer.

The V call is TRBV5-6, the J call TRBJ2-5, with unresolved D. Trimming took off 0 bases at V and 13 bases at J, with 13 bases between the two ends. The CDR3 consists of 12 residues. The V gene's germline CDR1 is SGHDT and CDR2 YYEEEE. The CDR3 DNA is TGTGCCAGCAGCTTGGGTACCGCCGGTGGGTACTTC. Amino acid sequence: CASSLGTAGGYF.

In its sample, this clone was seen a few times. The chain is built from TRBV2 and TRBJ1-3, with D hard to call. The V and J ends lost 0 bases and 11 bases respectively, with 5 bases between them. The CDR3 extends over 11 amino acids. Germline values: CDR1 SNHLY, CDR2 FYNNEI. For the CDR3, the DNA is TGTGCCAGCAGTGAAGCGCGCGCCATATATTTT. It codes for CASSEARAIYF.

V is TRBV30 and J is TRBJ2-5; 11 bases are shared with TRBD1. This CDR3 contains 15 residues. V trimming: 3 bases; J trimming: 5 bases; junction bases outside the gene matches: 8. Germline V gives CDR1 GTSNPN, CDR2 SVGIG (reference sequence). This CDR3 is CAWSAGTGGLETQYF. The CDR3 DNA is TGTGCCTGGAGCGCCGGGACAGGGGGTTTGGAGACCCAGTACTTC.

V gene TRBV19 combines with J gene TRBJ2-7, with 7 nucleotides matching TRBD1. The CDR3 is made up of 15 amino acids. Germline trimming cut 4 bases from V and 9 bases from J; bases unmatched to any gene: 15. CDR1 is LNHDA and CDR2 is SQIVND in the germline V gene (reference sequence). The CDR3 is CASSTSGTETTRQYF. Here the CDR3 DNA reads TGTGCCAGTAGTACCTCCGGGACAGAGACTACGAGGCAGTACTTC.

This clone counts as medium-sized. Germline and junction disagree at one end, which may indicate a read error. The chain joins TRBV4-2 to TRBJ1-2; D might be TRBD1 (6 bases). The CDR3 consists of 14 residues. Germline CDR1 reads LGHNA; CDR2 reads YNFKEQ. The CDR3 DNA is TGTGCCAGCAGCCTCCCAGGGGCTAAGTATGGCTACACCTTC. Protein sequence: CASSLPGAKYGYTF.

The gene calls are TRBV6-5 and TRBJ2-5; 8 nucleotides match TRBD1. Germline V gene data show CDR1 as MNHEY and CDR2 as SVGAGI. With 5 bases clipped from V and 3 bases from J, the junction kept 5 bases outside the gene matches. The CDR3 consists of 14 residues. Written as DNA, the CDR3 is TGTGCCAGCAGTGCGAGGACAGGGAAAGAGACCCAGTACTTC. Amino acid sequence: CASSARTGKETQYF.

CDR3 nucleotides: TGTGCCAGCAGCTTAGAGAGGGGGAGGTTCACAGATACGCAGTATTTT. Residues: CASSLERGRFTDTQYF. V usage is TRBV7-9 and J usage is TRBJ2-3; D possibly matches TRBD1 or TRBD2 (6 bases each). CDR3 length: 16 amino acids. Germline V gene data show CDR1 as SEHNR and CDR2 as FQNEAQ (reference sequence). V gave up 1 base and J gave up 2 bases, with 13 bases separating them.

This sequence joins TRBV25-1 and TRBJ1-1, with a possible D match to TRBD1 (5 bases). CDR3 size: 15 residues. From germline, CDR1 is MGHDK and CDR2 SYGVNS. V lost 3 bases, J lost 7 bases, and 18 bases lay in between. The CDR3 spells CASSESGLPGDEAFF. The CDR3 nucleotides read TGTGCCAGCAGTGAGTCGGGACTCCCAGGTGATGAAGCTTTCTTT.

The chain couples TRBV7-8 to TRBJ2-1, with D perhaps matching TRBD1 or TRBD2 (6 bases each). Trimming left V 8 bases short and J 1 base short, with 15 bases between. The length of the CDR3 is 15 residues. Germline CDR1 SGHVS, CDR2 FQNEAQ. Here the CDR3 reads CASSQTGGSYNEQFF. The CDR3, as DNA: TGTGCCAGCTCTCAGACAGGAGGGTCCTACAATGAGCAGTTCTTC.

The CDR3 loop reads CASSFQPLAKNIQYF. The CDR3 DNA sequence: TGTGCCAGCAGCTTCCAGCCCTTAGCCAAAAACATTCAGTACTTC. This chain joins TRBV7-2 and TRBJ2-4; D call uncertain. Germline V gene data show CDR1 as SGHTA and CDR2 as FQGNSA. The V gene lost 3 bases and the J gene lost 0 bases, with 9 bases spanning the gap. CDR3 size: 15 residues.

This rearrangement joins TRBV19 to TRBJ1-2; no clear D gene. V was pared by 5 bases and J by 4 bases, with 17 bases between. CDR1 and CDR2 (germline): LNHDA, SQIVND (reference sequence). CDR3 length equals 15 residues. The CDR3 nucleotides read TGTGCCAGTAGTGGCGGCCCCGGATTAGGCTATGGCTACACCTTC. Its protein is CASSGGPGLGYGYTF.

The V gene is TRBV6-5, the J gene TRBJ2-4; TRBD2 might be the D (5 bases). With 2 bases removed from V and 3 bases from J, the gap between germline ends came to 11 bases. Germline V CDR1 and CDR2: MNHEY, SVGAGI. This CDR3 contains 15 residues. CDR3 residues: CASSYTREGKNIQYF. DNA for the CDR3: TGTGCCAGCAGTTACACTCGGGAAGGCAAAAACATTCAGTACTTC.

This clone was detected a few times. This chain uses TRBV19 with TRBJ2-7; possible D gene TRBD1, 5 bases. Germline assignment: CDR1 LNHDA and CDR2 SQIVND (reference sequence). V lost 3 bases and J 2 bases, leaving 20 bases between the germline ends. The CDR3 runs to 17 residues. CDR3 coding DNA: TGTGCCAGTAGTATCCAATCTGATGGGGTCAGGGCCTACGAGCAGTACTTC. Translation: CASSIQSDGVRAYEQYF.